Each of the 5 T cell receptor beta chains below was sequenced from the same sample in a study of shared clonotypes between healthy human individuals. Using immunoSEQ multiplex PCR, the repertoire was profiled, and TCRdb retains in-frame clones only, with some absent. Of millions of clones listed, around nine tenths were seen once; the top ten hold roughly 0.13%. The specimen sequenced was naive CD4+ T cells sorted from blood. Subset given: CD45RA+ positively selected. These receptors all stem from a man between 18 and 35 years old in good health.

This clone has only one observation. The chain carries TRBV19 and TRBJ2-2; D gene uncertain. CDR3 length: 15 amino acids. Germline loops: CDR1 LNHDA, CDR2 SQIVND (reference sequence). The V and J ends lost 3 bases and 0 bases respectively, with 8 bases between them. CDR3 DNA: TGTGCCAGTAGTATCGCTGATACGAACACCGGGGAGCTGTTTTTT. It codes for CASSIADTNTGELFF.

This chain joins TRBV27 and TRBJ2-1; D may be TRBD1 or TRBD2 (5 bases each). The germline V gene encodes CDR1 MNHEY and CDR2 SMNVEV (reference sequence). The CDR3 is 15 amino acids. The ends were cut back, 4 bases at V and 0 bases at J, with 10 bases in the middle. This CDR3 is CASSWDGISYNEQFF. In DNA, the CDR3 is TGTGCCAGCAGTTGGGACGGCATCTCCTACAATGAGCAGTTCTTC.

V is TRBV18 and J is TRBJ2-7, with D possibly matching TRBD2 (6 bases). The germline gives CDR1 KGHSH, CDR2 LQKENI. The CDR3 contains 16 residues. V lost 4 bases and J lost 3, with 19 bases in between. CDR3 bases: TGTGCCAGCTCACTCCTCGGGCAGGGACTCATCTACGAGCAGTACTTC. This codes for CASSLLGQGLIYEQYF. Looking up the rest from reference TRBV18 and TRBJ2-7 gives the full variable domain: NAGVMQNPRHLVRRRGQEARLRCSPMKGHSHVYWYRQLPEEGLKFMVYLQKENIIDESGMPKERFSAEFPKEGPSILRIQQVVRGDSAAYFCASSLLGQGLIYEQYFGPGTRLTVT.

This chain links TRBV2 with TRBJ1-2; perhaps TRBD1 as D (6 bases). The V end was cut by 4 bases, the J end by 7 bases, with 13 bases between. This CDR3 contains 13 residues. Germline V gives CDR1 SNHLY, CDR2 FYNNEI. CDR3 nucleotide sequence: TGTGCCAGCAGTGGAGGGCGGGGGCGTGGCTACACCTTC. Amino acid sequence: CASSGGRGRGYTF.

This chain connects TRBV6-1 to TRBJ2-7; 13 bases match TRBD2. Germline lookup yields CDR1 MNHNS and CDR2 SASEGT. The CDR3 totals 15 residues. The ends lost 4 bases at V and 2 bases at J; junction bases unmatched: 2. In nucleotides, the CDR3 is TGTGCCAGCAGTGGTGGACTAGCGGGAGCCTACGAGCAGTACTTC. This gives the protein CASSGGLAGAYEQYF.